This TCR beta chain emerged from a study of T cells in Graves' hyperthyroidism and ophthalmopathy. This clonotype showed up many times. Looked up from germline, CDR1 is KGHSH and CDR2 is LQKENI. The CDR3 is 14 amino acids. With 3 bases removed from V and 9 bases from J, the gap between germline ends came to 17 bases. Authors of the study amplified TCR beta CDR3 regions from RNA transcripts. A first-round RT-PCR of the TCR CDR3 used the HTBI primer set. TCRdb reanalysed the multiplex PCR reads using MiXCR and keeps one entry per CDR3 protein. Of some 360,000 distinct CDR3 sequences listed, 14% are singletons.

The clonotype was recovered from an older woman with Graves' hyperthyroidism. The chain couples TRBV18 to TRBJ1-1; no reliable D call. The source material was blood. CDR3 in amino acids: CASSPTREGLKAFF. In nucleotides, the CDR3 is TGTGCCAGCTCACCCACGCGGGAGGGTTTAAAAGCTTTCTTT.